The subject of this entry is one T cell receptor beta chain. The entry originates in a study of blood T cell repertoires in COVID-19. Study background: Both acute and convalescent COVID-19 samples were obtained from the United States, Italy and Spain. Nucleic acid was either cDNA or gDNA, and it came from T cells, B-cell-depleted T cells, or PBMCs.

The table came from immunoSEQ multiplex PCR; TCRdb's copy has only in-frame clones and leaves some out. The data show some 97,000 clones, roughly 88% seen once. The CDR3 has 16 residues. The germline V gene has CDR1 SGHRS and CDR2 YFSETQ. V lost 0 bases to trimming and J lost 0 bases, with 10 bases between them. The chain uses TRBV5-1 and TRBJ1-5, with D hard to call. Material for sequencing was peripheral blood. The TCR originated in a woman in her sixties with acute or convalescent COVID-19. This CDR3 is CASSLGALDSNQPQHF. CDR3 nucleotide sequence: TGCGCCAGCAGCTTGGGGGCTCTGGATAGCAATCAGCCCCAGCATTTT.